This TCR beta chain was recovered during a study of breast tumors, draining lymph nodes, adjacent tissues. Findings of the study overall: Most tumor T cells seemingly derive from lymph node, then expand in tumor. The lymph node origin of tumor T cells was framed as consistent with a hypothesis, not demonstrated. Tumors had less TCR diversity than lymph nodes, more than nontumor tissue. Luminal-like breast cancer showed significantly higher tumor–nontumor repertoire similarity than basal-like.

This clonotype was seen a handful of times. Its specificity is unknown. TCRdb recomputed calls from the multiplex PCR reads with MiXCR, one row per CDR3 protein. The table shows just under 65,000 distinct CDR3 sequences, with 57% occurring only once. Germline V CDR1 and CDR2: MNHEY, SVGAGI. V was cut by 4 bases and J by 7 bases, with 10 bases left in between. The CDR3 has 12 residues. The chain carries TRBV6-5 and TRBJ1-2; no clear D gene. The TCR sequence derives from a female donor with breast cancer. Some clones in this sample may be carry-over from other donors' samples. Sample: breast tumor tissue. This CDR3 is CASSSLAGGYTF. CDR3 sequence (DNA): TGTGCCAGCAGTTCCCTAGCGGGTGGCTACACCTTC.